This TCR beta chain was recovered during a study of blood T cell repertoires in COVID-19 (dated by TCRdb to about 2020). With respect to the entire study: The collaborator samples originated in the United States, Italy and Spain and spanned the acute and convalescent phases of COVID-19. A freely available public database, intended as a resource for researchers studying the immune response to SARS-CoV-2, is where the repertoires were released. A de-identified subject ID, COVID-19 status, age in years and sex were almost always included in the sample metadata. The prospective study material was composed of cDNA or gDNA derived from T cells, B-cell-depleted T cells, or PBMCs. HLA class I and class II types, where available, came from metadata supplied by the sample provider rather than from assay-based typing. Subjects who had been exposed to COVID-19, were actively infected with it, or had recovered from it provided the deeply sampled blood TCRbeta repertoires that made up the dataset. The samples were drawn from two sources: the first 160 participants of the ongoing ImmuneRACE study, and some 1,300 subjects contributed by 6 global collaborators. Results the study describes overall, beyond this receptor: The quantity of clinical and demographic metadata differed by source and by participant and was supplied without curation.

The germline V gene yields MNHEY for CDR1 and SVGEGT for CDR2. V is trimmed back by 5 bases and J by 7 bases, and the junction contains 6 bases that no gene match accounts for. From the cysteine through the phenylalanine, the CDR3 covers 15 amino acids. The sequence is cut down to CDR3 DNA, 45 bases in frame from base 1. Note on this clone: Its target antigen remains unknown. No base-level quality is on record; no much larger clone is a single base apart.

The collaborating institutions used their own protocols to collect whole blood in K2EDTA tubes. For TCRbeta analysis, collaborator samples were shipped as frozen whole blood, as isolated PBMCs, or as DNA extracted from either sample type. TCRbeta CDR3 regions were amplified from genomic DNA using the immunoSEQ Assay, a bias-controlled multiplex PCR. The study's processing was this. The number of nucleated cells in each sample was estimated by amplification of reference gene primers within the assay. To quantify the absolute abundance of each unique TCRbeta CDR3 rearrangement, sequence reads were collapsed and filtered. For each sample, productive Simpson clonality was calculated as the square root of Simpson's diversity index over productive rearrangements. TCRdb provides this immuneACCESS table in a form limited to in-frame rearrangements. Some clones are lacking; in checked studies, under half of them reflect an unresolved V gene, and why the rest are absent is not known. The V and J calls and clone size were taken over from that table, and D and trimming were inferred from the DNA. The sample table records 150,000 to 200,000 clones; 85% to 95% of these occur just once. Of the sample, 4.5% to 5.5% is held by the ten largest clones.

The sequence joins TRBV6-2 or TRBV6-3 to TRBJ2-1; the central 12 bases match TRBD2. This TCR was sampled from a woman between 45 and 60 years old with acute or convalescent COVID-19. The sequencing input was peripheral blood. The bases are TGTGCCAGCAGTATGGGACTAGCGGGCTCGAATGAGCAGTTCTTC. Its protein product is CASSMGLAGSNEQFF.